This TCR beta chain was obtained from a study of blood T cell repertoires in COVID-19. As for the study in general: The origin of the acute and convalescent COVID-19 samples was the United States, Italy and Spain.

Germline CDR1 reads WSHSY; CDR2 reads SAAADI. CDR3 length: 13 amino acids. With V trimmed by 9 bases and J by 7 bases, 3 bases remained unmatched. As originally analysed: The authors estimated nucleated cell counts from reference gene primer amplification. The repertoire was sequenced with immunoSEQ multiplex PCR; TCRdb's copy has only in-frame clones and lacks some. V, J and clone size are those of that table, while D and trimming were read from the DNA. The data contain some 250,000 clones, around 86% of them singletons. The chain is built from TRBV10-2 and TRBJ2-2; TRBD1 aligns across 12 bases. The sample taken for sequencing was peripheral blood. The origin of this receptor is a woman younger than 45 who had recovered from COVID-19. CDR3 sequence reads: CARGTGGNGELFF. For the CDR3, the DNA is TGCGCCAGAGGGACAGGGGGCAACGGGGAGCTGTTTTTT.